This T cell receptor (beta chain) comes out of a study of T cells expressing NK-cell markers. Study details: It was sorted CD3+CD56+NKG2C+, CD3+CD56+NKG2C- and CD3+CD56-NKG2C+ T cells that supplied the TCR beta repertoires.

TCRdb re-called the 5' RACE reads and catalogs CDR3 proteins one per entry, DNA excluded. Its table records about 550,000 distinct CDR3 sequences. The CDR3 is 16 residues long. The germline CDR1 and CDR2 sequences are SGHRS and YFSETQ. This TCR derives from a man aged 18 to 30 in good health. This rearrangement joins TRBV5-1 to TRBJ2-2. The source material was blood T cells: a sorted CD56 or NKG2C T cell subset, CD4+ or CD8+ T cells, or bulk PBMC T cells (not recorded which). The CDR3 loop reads CASSLQDGTNTGELFF.